This T cell receptor (beta chain) originates from a study of T cells in localized non-small cell lung cancer. Sequenced by immunoSEQ multiplex PCR; TCRdb stores in-frame clones only, minus some. There are around 130,000 clones in the sample; more than 80% occur only once, and 1.5% to 2% lies in the top ten. Notes on the study in general: The greatest T cell clonality was found in uninvolved adjacent lung (higher than in tumor). Median detection of top 100 tumor clones in adjacent lung was approximately 50 clones. Because researchers sequenced only one region of the tumor, heterogeneity is still possible.

The CDR3 has 16 amino acids. Germline CDR1 SGHDT, CDR2 YYEEEE. V gave up 1 base and J gave up 4 bases; unmatched junction bases: 6. With respect to this clone: Its antigen is currently unknown.

The sample was peripheral blood, taken before any cancer treatment. The TCR sequence derives from a female donor older than 55 with stage I lung adenocarcinoma. This chain uses TRBV5-6 with TRBJ2-1; 9 positions match TRBD2. CDR3 DNA sequence: TGTGCCAGCAGCTTGTTTAGACTAGCGGCATACAATGAGCAGTTCTTC. The encoded protein is CASSLFRLAAYNEQFF.